The following is a TCR beta chain sequence with its context. What it binds is not known. This specimen belongs to a study of T cell responses to AZD1222 COVID-19 vaccine. Regarding the study as a whole: Spike was spanned by vaccine-associated CD4 TCRs, which were dominant at 160-218 and 743-854. Per reports, nearly half of all spike-specific TCRs target regions that are unmutated in variants.

TCRdb keeps only in-frame clones here, not all; method: immunoSEQ multiplex PCR. This sample has about 120,000 clones, with roughly 90% found just once. J was trimmed by 1 base and V by 4 bases; bases with no gene match: 6. The germline V gene has CDR1 MGHDK and CDR2 SYGVNS. The CDR3 spans 18 residues. The receptor was isolated from an adult in good health. This chain connects TRBV25-1 to TRBJ2-6; 11 bases line up with TRBD1. The source was peripheral blood, collected on day 0 of AZD1222 vaccination. This CDR3 reads CASSVRTGGNSGANVLTF. The CDR3 DNA sequence: TGTGCCAGCAGTGTGAGGACAGGGGGCAATTCTGGGGCCAACGTCCTGACTTTC.